This is a list of T cell receptor beta chains from one sample in a study of radiation and T cells in renal cell carcinoma. TCRdb's copy holds only in-frame clones and misses some; the assay was immunoSEQ multiplex PCR. The sample holds about 130,000 clones, around 90% seen once. The source material was blood, sampled from a patient whose treatment included radiotherapy and nephrectomy. The receptors come from a woman aged 70 to 79 with renal cell carcinoma. Each CDR3 is given with its conserved first and last residue. Fields, in order: clone size, D gene, J gene, V gene, CDR3 protein, CDR3 DNA. The D gene is left open where the match is weak. Size is omitted from some rows. Given values are once, few, many or a class for expanded clones.

- TRBD1 TRBJ1-2 TRBV10-3 CAISGTGFYGYTF TGTGCCATCAGTGGGACAGGGTTCTATGGCTACACCTTC
- - TRBJ2-3 TRBV7-2 CASSSNWDTQYF TGTGCCAGCAGCTCGAACTGGGATACGCAGTATTTT
- - TRBJ2-3 TRBV4-3 CASSPARGTDTQYF TGCGCCAGCAGCCCGGCAAGGGGCACAGATACGCAGTATTTT
- - TRBJ1-6 TRBV15 CATSRVPRGSPLHF TGTGCCACCAGCAGAGTCCCAAGGGGTTCACCCCTCCACTTT
- - TRBJ1-2 TRBV29-1 CSVAGGGYTF TGCAGCGTTGCTGGTGGCGGCTACACCTTC
- - TRBJ1-3 TRBV7-9 CASSPAGGEGVVGNTIYF TGTGCCAGCAGCCCTGCCGGGGGGGAAGGAGTTGTTGGAAACACCATATATTTT
once - TRBJ1-2 TRBV5-4 CASRSGQPPSPRIF TGTGCCAGCAGGTCCGGACAGCCCCCGTCCCCCAGGATCTTC
- TRBD1 TRBJ1-2 TRBV5-4 CASSNSGQVPRDGYTF TGTGCCAGCAGCAACTCCGGACAGGTTCCTCGCGATGGCTACACCTTC
- - TRBJ2-2 TRBV5-1 CASSSQLANTGELFF TGCGCCAGCAGCTCCCAACTAGCAAACACCGGGGAGCTGTTTTTT
few TRBD1 TRBJ2-1 TRBV12-5 CASGLGQNSYNEQFF TGTGCTAGTGGCCTGGGACAGAACTCCTACAATGAGCAGTTCTTC
- - TRBJ1-3 TRBV6-1 CASRESGSGNTIYF TGTGCCAGCAGGGAGTCGGGCTCTGGAAACACCATATATTTT
once - TRBJ1-4 TRBV6-1 CASSGGHKNEKLFF TGTGCCAGCAGTGGGGGACATAAGAATGAAAAACTGTTTTTT
- - TRBJ1-2 TRBV4-3 CASSQEIVANYGYTF TGCGCCAGCAGCCAAGAAATCGTAGCTAACTATGGCTACACCTTC
- TRBD1 TRBJ1-2 TRBV27 CASTDLTGANYGYTF TGTGCCAGCACCGATCTCACAGGGGCTAACTATGGCTACACCTTC
- - TRBJ1-2 TRBV25-1 CASSETLNYGYTF TGTGCCAGCAGTGAAACCCTTAACTATGGCTACACCTTC
- - TRBJ2-7 TRBV7-2 CASSLAGLSTYEQYF TGTGCCAGCAGCTTAGCAGGCCTAAGTACCTACGAGCAGTACTTC
- - TRBJ1-2 TRBV4-3 CASSQTTASYGYTF TGCGCCAGCAGCCAAACAACAGCCTCCTATGGCTACACCTTC
once - TRBJ2-3 TRBV7-8 CASSHLAGTDTQYF TGTGCCAGCAGCCACCTAGCAGGCACAGATACGCAGTATTTT
few TRBD2 TRBJ2-3 TRBV30 CAWSSSGGDTQYF TGTGCCTGGAGTAGTAGCGGGGGGGATACGCAGTATTTT
- TRBD1 TRBJ2-1 TRBV7-9 CASSSRDRGVNEQFF TGTGCCAGCAGCTCCCGGGACAGGGGGGTCAATGAGCAGTTCTTC
- TRBD1 TRBJ1-5 TRBV6-1 CASRVDRGPQPQHF TGTGCCAGCAGGGTAGACAGGGGGCCCCAGCCCCAGCATTTT
once TRBD1 TRBJ1-2 TRBV2 CASRLTGGNYYGYTF TGTGCCAGCCGATTGACAGGGGGCAATTACTATGGCTACACCTTC
- TRBD1 TRBJ1-1 TRBV6-6 CASSQQGMLNTEAFF TGTGCCAGCAGTCAACAGGGGATGCTTAACACTGAAGCTTTCTTT
- - TRBJ2-3 TRBV7-2 CASSSPHTQYF TGTGCCAGCAGCTCCCCTCATACGCAGTATTTT
- - TRBJ1-3 TRBV6-7 CASSFPNRPIYF TGTGCCAGCAGTTTCCCGAACAGGCCCATATATTTT
- TRBD1 TRBJ1-1 TRBV6-5 CASSFGQENTEAFF TGTGCCAGTTCTTTTGGACAGGAGAACACTGAAGCTTTCTTT
- - TRBJ1-1 TRBV19 CASSIGRSEAFF TGTGCCAGTAGTATCGGGAGGTCTGAAGCTTTCTTT
- - TRBJ2-2 TRBV28 CASSQFGGELFF TGTGCCAGCAGCCAATTCGGCGGGGAGCTGTTTTTT
- TRBD1 TRBJ2-1 TRBV14 CASSQADRVVNEQFF TGTGCCAGCAGCCAAGCGGACAGGGTCGTCAATGAGCAGTTCTTC
- - TRBJ1-6 TRBV6-6 CASSSGTAYNSPLHF TGTGCCAGCAGTTCTGGGACCGCCTATAATTCACCCCTCCACTTT
- - TRBJ1-4 TRBV5-1 CASSSDREKLFF TGCGCCAGCAGCTCCGACAGGGAAAAACTGTTTTTT
once TRBD2 TRBJ2-4 TRBV6-5 CASSYLPLAGNIQYF TGTGCCAGCAGTTACTTACCACTAGCGGGCAACATTCAGTACTTC
- TRBD2 TRBJ2-3 TRBV27 CASRLAGGTDTQYF TGTGCCAGCCGCCTAGCGGGGGGTACAGATACGCAGTATTTT
- TRBD2 TRBJ2-4 TRBV28 CASSSWGLAGRLDIQYF TGTGCCAGCAGTTCCTGGGGGCTAGCGGGGAGGCTGGACATTCAGTACTTC
- TRBD1 TRBJ1-1 TRBV25-1 CASSEPDRDTEAFF TGTGCCAGCAGTGAACCGGACAGGGACACTGAAGCTTTCTTT
- - TRBJ1-1 TRBV29-1 CSVARGSNAEAFF TGCAGCGTTGCGCGGGGGAGTAACGCTGAAGCTTTCTTT